This T cell receptor beta chain is drawn from a study of blood T cell repertoires in COVID-19. Study overall: From T cells, B-cell-depleted T cells, or PBMCs came the material, which was cDNA or gDNA.

The authors' processing: It was from reference gene primer amplification that nucleated cell counts were estimated. Only in-frame clones appear in the TCRdb table, and some are missing; sequencing was by immunoSEQ multiplex PCR. Clone size and the V and J calls come from that table; the DNA yielded D and trimming. The sample lists around 300,000 clones; over 80% were seen once. V shed 4 bases and J shed 1 base, with 13 bases lying between them. Germline V gene sequence: CDR1 LGHNA, CDR2 YNFKEQ. The CDR3 length is 15 residues. The V gene is TRBV4-2, the J gene TRBJ1-1; D remains unclear. This clonotype originated in a woman in her thirties or forties with acute or convalescent COVID-19. Input material: peripheral blood. CDR3 in DNA: TGTGCCAGCAGCCCGGGAGAGGGAAAGAACACTGAAGCTTTCTTT. It specifies CASSPGEGKNTEAFF.